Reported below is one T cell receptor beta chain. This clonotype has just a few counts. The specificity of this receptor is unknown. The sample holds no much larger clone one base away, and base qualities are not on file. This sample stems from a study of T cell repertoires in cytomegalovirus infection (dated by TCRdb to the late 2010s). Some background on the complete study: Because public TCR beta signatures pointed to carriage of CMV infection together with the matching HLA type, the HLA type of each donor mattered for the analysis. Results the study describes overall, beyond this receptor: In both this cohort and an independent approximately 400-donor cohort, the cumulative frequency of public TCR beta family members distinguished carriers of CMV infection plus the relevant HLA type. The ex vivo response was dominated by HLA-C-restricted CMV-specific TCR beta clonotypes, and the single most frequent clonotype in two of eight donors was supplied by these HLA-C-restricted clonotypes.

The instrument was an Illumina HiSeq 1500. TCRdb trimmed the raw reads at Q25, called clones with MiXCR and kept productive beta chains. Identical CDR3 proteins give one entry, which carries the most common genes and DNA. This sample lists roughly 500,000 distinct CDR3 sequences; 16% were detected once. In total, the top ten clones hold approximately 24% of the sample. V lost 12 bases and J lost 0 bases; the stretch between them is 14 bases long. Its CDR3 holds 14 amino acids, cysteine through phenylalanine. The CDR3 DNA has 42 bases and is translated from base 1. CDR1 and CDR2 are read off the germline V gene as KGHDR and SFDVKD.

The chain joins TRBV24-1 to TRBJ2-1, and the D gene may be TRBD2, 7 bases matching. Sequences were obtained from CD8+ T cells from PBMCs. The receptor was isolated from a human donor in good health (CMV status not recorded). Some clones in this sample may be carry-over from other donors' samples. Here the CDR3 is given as CACWGGISYNEQFF. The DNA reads TGTGCCTGTTGGGGGGGCATCTCCTACAATGAGCAGTTCTTC.